These 3 T cell receptor beta chains share one sample of origin, sequenced in a study of blood T cells in healthy people across ages. A sample-barcoded 5' primer and a J-beta primer mix were used in a second PCR of roughly 7 to 12 cycles. Each CDR3 protein is one row after TCRdb ran MiXCR on the 5' RACE reads. The table lists 650,000 to 1,000,000 distinct CDR3 sequences, roughly 40% of them singletons. Material: blood. These receptors were obtained from a man aged 18 to 29 in good health.

V is TRBV20-1 and J is TRBJ2-3; 9 nucleotides agree with TRBD2. The CDR3 is made up of 16 amino acids. Germline CDR1 reads DFQATT; CDR2 reads SNEGSKA (reference sequence). With 0 bases clipped from V and 6 bases from J, the junction kept 10 bases outside the gene matches. CDR3 amino acids: CSARDPSGGPPDTQYF. The CDR3 DNA reads TGCAGTGCTAGAGATCCAAGCGGGGGGCCCCCCGATACGCAGTATTTT.

The chain couples TRBV9 to TRBJ2-2, with D tentatively TRBD2 (7 bases). The germline V gene has CDR1 SGDLS and CDR2 YYNGEE. The germline V and J ends were trimmed by 2 bases and 1 base, with 12 bases remaining between them. There are 16 residues in the CDR3. The CDR3 is CASSVGGHMNTGELFF. As DNA, the CDR3 is TGTGCCAGCAGCGTCGGGGGGCACATGAACACCGGGGAGCTGTTTTTT.

J is TRBJ2-1 and V is TRBV21-1; the table names TRBD1, a call not compared with the DNA. TRBV21-1 counts as a pseudogene. The CDR3 is 19 amino acids. The DNA of the CDR3 is TGTGCCAGCAGCAAAAGGGGGGACAGGACAATATTGGCTTACAATGAGCAGTTCTTC. Its protein is CASSKRGDRTILAYNEQFF.